This T cell receptor beta chain was obtained from a study of blood T cell repertoires in COVID-19. The assay was immunoSEQ multiplex PCR, and TCRdb's table has in-frame clones only and misses some. This sample has 190,000 or so clones, with approximately 86% found just once. J was trimmed by 6 bases and V by 1 base; bases with no gene match: 5. CDR3 size: 15 residues. Per germline, CDR1 SGDLS and CDR2 YYNGEE. The clonotype comes from a woman aged 25 to 39 who had been exposed to COVID-19. The V call is TRBV9, the J call TRBJ2-3; 10 positions agree with TRBD2. Specimen: PBMCs or T cells enriched from blood (not recorded which). The CDR3 protein is CASSVYGTSADTQYF. CDR3 sequence (DNA): TGTGCCAGCAGCGTATACGGGACTAGCGCGGATACGCAGTATTTT.